This TCR beta chain was found in a study of beta chain features in type 1 diabetes. Study summary: Healthy donors and patients showed comparable age, gender and cell yields.

This CDR3 comprises 15 residues. V shed 5 bases and J 6 bases; nucleotides not matched to a gene: 11. Germline lookup yields CDR1 SGHDT and CDR2 YYEEEE. A remark on this clone: The antigen is undetermined.

Expressed TCRB transcripts got sequenced, as all isolated RNA was reverse transcribed. Data came from immunoSEQ multiplex PCR; TCRdb stores just in-frame clones and leaves some out. The sample includes 300,000 to 400,000 clones, roughly 9% of them seen just once. General observations from the study: In all four CD4+ subsets, TCRB CDR3 length was significantly, moderately reduced in type 1 diabetes. A closer apparent resemblance between naive, central memory and Treg TCRB repertoires was seen in patients than in healthy donors.

Material: central memory CD4+ T cells from blood. This chain connects TRBV5-6 to TRBJ1-2; 9 bases align to TRBD1. The TCR originated in a man between 25 and 39 years old with type 1 diabetes. The CDR3, as DNA: TGTGCCAGCAGTCTTCGGCGGGACAGGGAAAATGGCTACACCTTC. This gives the protein CASSLRRDRENGYTF.